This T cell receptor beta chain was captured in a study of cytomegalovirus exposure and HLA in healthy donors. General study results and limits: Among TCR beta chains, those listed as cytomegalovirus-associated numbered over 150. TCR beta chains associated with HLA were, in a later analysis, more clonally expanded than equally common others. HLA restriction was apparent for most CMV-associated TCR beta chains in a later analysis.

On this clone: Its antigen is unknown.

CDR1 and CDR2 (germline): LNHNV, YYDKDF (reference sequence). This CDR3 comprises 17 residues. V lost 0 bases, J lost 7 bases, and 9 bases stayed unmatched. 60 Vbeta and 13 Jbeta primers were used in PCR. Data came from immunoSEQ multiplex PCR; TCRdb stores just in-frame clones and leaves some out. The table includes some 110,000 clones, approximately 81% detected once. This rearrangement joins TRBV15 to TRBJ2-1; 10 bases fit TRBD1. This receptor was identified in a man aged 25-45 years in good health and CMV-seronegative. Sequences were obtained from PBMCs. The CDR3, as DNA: TGTGCCACCAGCAGAGACCACCCGGGACAGGGGAATAATGAGCAGTTCTTC. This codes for CATSRDHPGQGNNEQFF.